Following are 6 T cell receptor beta chains from one sample sequenced in a study of identical twins. Via MiXCR, TCRdb re-called the 5' RACE reads, giving one row per CDR3 protein. The data show 600,000 to 850,000 distinct CDR3 sequences, 15% to 20% seen once. This same sample was also part of a study on T cells expressing NK-cell markers.

Sequencing was carried out using PBMCs. Receptors originate from a woman aged 18-29 years in good health.

V is TRBV20-1 and J is TRBJ2-1; TRBD2 aligns across 7 bases. This CDR3 comprises 10 residues. Germline V lookup: CDR1 DFQATT, CDR2 SNEGSKA (reference sequence). Losses at the gene ends were 6 bases for V and 7 bases for J; bases not matched to a gene: 0. This chain's CDR3 is CSAGRNEQFF. The CDR3, as DNA: TGCAGTGCCGGGAGGAATGAGCAGTTCTTC.

The chain carries TRBV12-3 or TRBV12-4 and TRBJ2-4; TRBD1 is a possible D gene (6 bases). The CDR3 has 11 residues. Trimming shortened V by 7 bases and J by 9 bases, and 10 bases separated the two germline ends. The CDR3 nucleotides read TGTGCCAGCAAACAACAGGGCATTCAGTACTTC. It yields the protein CASKQQGIQYF.

This clonotype was observed a handful of times. The rearrangement uses TRBV20-1 and TRBJ1-1, with TRBD1 as a possible D gene (5 bases). Trimming removed 3 bases from V and 1 base from J, with 12 bases in between. The CDR3 runs 14 residues. Germline CDR1 and CDR2: DFQATT and SNEGSKA (reference sequence). CDR3: CSASRGYENTEAFF. The CDR3 DNA reads TGCAGTGCTAGTCGGGGCTACGAGAACACTGAAGCTTTCTTT.

In this sample, this clonotype turned up a few times. V gene TRBV21-1 combines with J gene TRBJ2-7; TRBD2, the table's D call, was not compared with the DNA. TRBV21-1 is a pseudogene segment. The CDR3 runs 17 residues. The chain's CDR3 is CASSKVGVRTRHYEQYF. The DNA of the CDR3 is TGTGCCAGCAGCAAAGTGGGGGTACGGACTAGACACTACGAGCAGTACTTC.

The chain recombines TRBV27 with TRBJ1-1; D is ambiguous. Germline values: CDR1 MNHEY, CDR2 SMNVEV (reference sequence). The CDR3 spans 13 residues. V lost 3 bases to trimming and J lost 6 bases, with 11 bases between them. The CDR3 protein is CASSFQFGAEAFF. The CDR3 DNA follows: TGTGCCAGCAGTTTTCAATTTGGCGCTGAAGCTTTCTTT.

The rearrangement uses TRBV5-1 and TRBJ2-5, with TRBD2 identical over 7 bases. Germline trimming cut 4 bases from V and 1 base from J; bases unmatched to any gene: 4. CDR3 length equals 14 residues. Germline values: CDR1 SGHRS, CDR2 YFSETQ. In DNA form, the CDR3 reads TGCGCCAGCAGCCGCGGGAGCTCCCAAGAGACCCAGTACTTC. Amino acid sequence: CASSRGSSQETQYF. Variable domain in full (rest from reference TRBV5-1 and TRBJ2-5): KAGVTQTPRYLIKTRGQQVTLSCSPISGHRSVSWYQQTPGQGLQFLFEYFSETQRNKGNFPGRFSGRQFSNSRSEMNVSTLELGDSALYLCASSRGSSQETQYFGPGTRLLVL.